The rows below give T cell receptor beta chains drawn from one sample of a study of cytomegalovirus exposure and HLA in healthy donors. Using immunoSEQ multiplex PCR, the repertoire was profiled, and TCRdb retains in-frame clones only, with some absent. The sample yields about 130,000 clones, 70% to 80% seen once. Sequencing used PBMCs. The receptor source for this set is a man aged 40-50 years in good health and CMV-seropositive. CDR3s include the opening cysteine and the closing phenylalanine or tryptophan. A D gene is named only where the DNA matches it firmly. Size is omitted from some rows. Given values are once, few, many or a class for expanded clones.

NA	TRBV10-1	TRBD1	TRBJ1-1	CASSRDRGGTEAFF	TGCGCCAGCAGTCGGGACAGGGGTGGCACTGAAGCTTTCTTT
NA	TRBV6-4	TRBD2	TRBJ2-3	CASSDAAGTSGEYTDTQYF	TGTGCCAGCAGTGATGCCGCCGGGACTAGCGGAGAATACACAGATACGCAGTATTTT
NA	TRBV10-1	NA	TRBJ2-6	CASSDGGPGANVLTF	TGCGCCAGCAGTGACGGGGGACCTGGGGCCAACGTCCTGACTTTC
NA	TRBV6-5	TRBD2	TRBJ2-3	CASRPGLAGWDTQYF	TGTGCCAGCAGACCGGGACTAGCGGGATGGGATACGCAGTATTTT
once	TRBV30	TRBD1	TRBJ2-5	CAWSLQTGLETQYF	TGTGCCTGGAGTCTCCAGACAGGGTTGGAGACCCAGTACTTC
few	TRBV28	NA	TRBJ2-7	CASFRLAEGPLEQYF	TGTGCCAGTTTTCGACTTGCGGAGGGCCCTCTCGAGCAGTACTTC
once	TRBV30	NA	TRBJ2-1	CAWSSGHYNEQFF	TGTGCCTGGAGTTCCGGACATTACAATGAGCAGTTCTTC
NA	TRBV15	NA	TRBJ2-5	CATSRDNSLTQYF	TGTGCCACCAGCAGAGACAATAGCCTTACCCAGTACTTC
NA	TRBV6-5	TRBD1	TRBJ1-1	CASSIHRGEAFF	TGTGCCAGCAGTATTCACAGGGGTGAAGCTTTCTTT
once	TRBV12-5	TRBD1	TRBJ2-6	CASGTGDLEANVLTF	TGTGCTAGTGGTACAGGGGACCTCGAGGCCAACGTCCTGACTTTC
few	TRBV11-2	TRBD1	TRBJ2-7	CASSLGAGTGDEQYF	TGTGCCAGCAGCTTAGGGGCCGGGACAGGGGACGAGCAGTACTTC
NA	TRBV25-1	NA	TRBJ1-2	CASSEGGTYTNYGYTF	TGTGCCAGCAGTGAGGGCGGGACGTATACTAACTATGGCTACACCTTC
NA	TRBV6-5	NA	TRBJ1-4	CASSYQPATNEKLFF	TGTGCCAGCAGTTACCAACCGGCAACTAATGAAAAACTGTTTTTT
once	TRBV30	TRBD1	TRBJ2-1	CAWSQGQGALDEQFF	TGTGCCTGGAGCCAAGGACAGGGGGCGTTGGATGAGCAGTTCTTC
once	TRBV28	NA	TRBJ2-7	CASSLSAQVDYEQYF	TGTGCCAGCAGTTTATCGGCCCAGGTTGACTACGAGCAGTACTTC
few	TRBV9	TRBD2	TRBJ2-5	CASSVAVGLAAETQYF	TGTGCCAGCAGCGTAGCCGTGGGACTAGCAGCCGAGACCCAGTACTTC
few	TRBV15	NA	TRBJ1-2	CATSRRPSNYGYTF	TGTGCCACCAGCAGGAGGCCGTCTAACTATGGCTACACCTTC
NA	TRBV19	NA	TRBJ2-2	CASSSWGGGSGELFF	TGTGCCAGTAGTTCCTGGGGCGGAGGGTCCGGGGAGCTGTTTTTT
NA	TRBV5-1	NA	TRBJ2-7	CASSRPAGTYEQYF	TGCGCCAGCAGCCGGCCCGCAGGGACCTACGAGCAGTACTTC
NA	TRBV10-3	NA	TRBJ1-5	CAISESGISNQPQHF	TGTGCCATCAGTGAGTCCGGGATTAGCAATCAGCCCCAGCATTTT
NA	TRBV5-1	NA	TRBJ1-1	CASSLTGEAFF	TGCGCCAGCAGCTTGACGGGTGAAGCTTTCTTT
NA	TRBV6-1	TRBD2	TRBJ2-2	CASRVGLAGGGELFF	TGTGCCAGCAGGGTGGGGCTAGCGGGAGGGGGGGAGCTGTTTTTT
NA	TRBV5-1	TRBD2	TRBJ2-1	CASSLRLAGGHNEQFF	TGCGCCAGCAGCTTAAGACTAGCGGGAGGTCACAATGAGCAGTTCTTC
few	TRBV28	NA	TRBJ2-4	CASRLIQGSETLAKNIQYF	TGTGCCAGCAGGCTCATTCAGGGTTCAGAGACCCTAGCCAAAAACATTCAGTACTTC
NA	TRBV2	TRBD2	TRBJ2-1	CASAFGLAGVNEQFF	TGTGCCAGCGCTTTCGGACTAGCGGGAGTCAATGAGCAGTTCTTC
NA	TRBV6-5	TRBD1	TRBJ1-2	CATYDGTAYGYTF	TGTGCCACCTATGACGGGACAGCCTATGGCTACACCTTC
few	TRBV7-9	NA	TRBJ2-6	CASSLMGGPSGANVLTF	TGTGCCAGCAGCTTAATGGGGGGTCCTTCTGGGGCCAACGTCCTGACTTTC
NA	TRBV30	NA	TRBJ2-7	CAWNEDGPRDEQYF	TGTGCCTGGAATGAGGACGGCCCGAGGGACGAGCAGTACTTC
NA	TRBV30	NA	TRBJ1-5	CAWTTGSQPQHF	TGTGCCTGGACGACAGGTAGTCAGCCCCAGCATTTT
NA	TRBV18	TRBD1	TRBJ2-7	CASSDGPGQQYEQYF	TGTGCCAGCTCCGACGGACCGGGACAGCAATACGAGCAGTACTTC
NA	TRBV7-6	NA	TRBJ2-3	CASSLDLTDTQYF	TGTGCCAGCAGTCTAGATCTCACAGATACGCAGTATTTT
few	TRBV2	NA	TRBJ1-5	CASSGGGYQPQHF	TGTGCCAGCAGTGGAGGGGGTTATCAGCCCCAGCATTTT
NA	TRBV6-5	TRBD2	TRBJ2-7	CASSYSSGTRRHEQYF	TGTGCCAGCAGTTACTCCTCCGGGACTAGGAGGCACGAGCAGTACTTC
NA	TRBV5-8	TRBD2	TRBJ2-2	CASSRRLAGPMGELFF	TGTGCCAGCAGCCGAAGACTAGCGGGACCGATGGGGGAGCTGTTTTTT
NA	TRBV10-3	TRBD2	TRBJ2-7	CAISESTSGSREQYF	TGTGCCATCAGTGAGTCGACTAGCGGGAGTAGAGAGCAGTACTTC
NA	TRBV7-9	NA	TRBJ1-5	CASSATGNQPQHF	TGTGCCAGCAGCGCAACAGGGAATCAGCCCCAGCATTTT
NA	TRBV6-1	TRBD1	TRBJ2-7	CASSAVQGHEQYF	TGTGCCAGCAGTGCGGTACAGGGGCACGAGCAGTACTTC
NA	TRBV5-1	TRBD1	TRBJ1-1	CASSGGQGVNTEAFF	TGCGCCAGCAGCGGCGGACAGGGGGTGAACACTGAAGCTTTCTTT
NA	TRBV6-1	NA	TRBJ2-7	CASSDITITTYKQYF	TGTGCCAGCAGTGACATCACCATCACTACCTACAAGCAGTACTTC
NA	TRBV7-9	TRBD1	TRBJ2-7	CASSYGQGGSYEQYF	TGTGCCAGCAGCTACGGACAGGGCGGGTCCTACGAGCAGTACTTC
NA	TRBV5-4	TRBD1	TRBJ2-5	CASSPTPGGETQYF	TGTGCCAGCAGCCCCACCCCAGGGGGTGAGACCCAGTACTTC
NA	TRBV7-9	NA	TRBJ2-3	CASSFGGRTDTQYF	TGTGCCAGCAGCTTCGGGGGACGCACAGATACGCAGTATTTT
NA	TRBV7-7	NA	TRBJ2-2	CASSLVGGPTTGELFF	TGTGCCAGCAGCTTAGTAGGGGGTCCTACGACCGGGGAGCTGTTTTTT
NA	TRBV28	NA	TRBJ2-1	CASSSERVNNEQFF	TGTGCCAGCAGTTCGGAGCGGGTGAACAATGAGCAGTTCTTC
NA	TRBV4-1	NA	TRBJ2-1	CASSQDSSSYNEQFF	TGCGCCAGCAGCCAGGACAGTAGCTCCTACAATGAGCAGTTCTTC
NA	TRBV19	TRBD1	TRBJ1-1	CASIDRGETKCFF	TGTGCCAGTATTGACAGGGGCGAAACCAAGTGTTTCTTT
NA	TRBV29-1	TRBD1	TRBJ1-2	CSAYRQGDGYTF	TGCAGCGCCTACCGACAGGGGGACGGCTACACCTTC
NA	TRBV28	NA	TRBJ1-2	CASRDSNYGYTF	TGTGCCAGCAGGGACTCTAACTATGGCTACACCTTC
NA	TRBV6-1	NA	TRBJ2-7	CASRSAGSYEQYF	TGTGCCAGCAGGTCCGCGGGTTCCTACGAGCAGTACTTC
NA	TRBV11-2	NA	TRBJ1-3	CASSLGGGGNTIYF	TGTGCCAGCAGCTTGGGCGGGGGTGGAAACACCATATATTTT
NA	TRBV28	TRBD2	TRBJ2-4	CASRGREDPKNIQYF	TGTGCCAGCCGGGGGCGGGAGGATCCCAAAAACATTCAGTACTTC
NA	TRBV6-1	NA	TRBJ2-7	CASSKQGYEQYF	TGTGCCAGCAGTAAACAGGGCTACGAGCAGTACTTC
few	TRBV27	TRBD1	TRBJ1-1	CASSLSRGVRTEAFF	TGTGCCAGCAGTTTATCCAGGGGGGTACGCACTGAAGCTTTCTTT
NA	TRBV19	NA	TRBJ2-7	CASSGQSSYEQYF	TGTGCCAGTAGCGGACAGAGCTCCTACGAGCAGTACTTC
NA	TRBV19	TRBD1	TRBJ1-3	CATAQTGTAGNTIYF	TGTGCCACCGCGCAGACCGGGACAGCTGGAAACACCATATATTTT
NA	TRBV7-2	NA	TRBJ2-1	CASSFWTHTEQFF	TGTGCCAGCAGCTTCTGGACTCATACCGAGCAGTTCTTC
NA	TRBV18	NA	TRBJ1-3	CASSPSQPRYSGNTIYF	TGTGCCAGCTCACCATCACAGCCCCGTTACTCTGGAAACACCATATATTTT